These 17 T cell receptor beta chains share one sample of origin, sequenced in a study of CD8 T cells in Susac syndrome. Random-hexamer reverse transcription was applied to roughly 0.5 to 1 ug RNA. TCRdb re-derived calls from the immunoSEQ multiplex PCR reads in MiXCR, one entry per CDR3 protein. The sample holds 180,000 or so distinct CDR3 sequences, around 94% seen once. Sequencing input: CD4+ T cells from PBMCs. These receptors all stem from a human donor with Susac syndrome.

The chain recombines TRBV29-1 with TRBJ2-3; the match to TRBD2 covers 8 bases. From germline, CDR1 is SQVTM and CDR2 ANQGSEA. The V and J ends lost 7 bases and 3 bases, in that order; junction bases with no gene match: 6. The CDR3 is 13 amino acids. CDR3 DNA sequence: TGCAGCGAACTGACTAGCGTGACAGATACGCAGTATTTT. The encoded protein is CSELTSVTDTQYF.

The rearrangement uses TRBV29-1 and TRBJ1-1; 8 bases fit TRBD1. The CDR3 is 14 amino acids. V was pared by 5 bases and J by 4 bases, with 9 bases of the junction left unmatched. Germline V lookup: CDR1 SQVTM, CDR2 ANQGSEA. This chain's CDR3 is CSVREDREGTEAFF. The CDR3 DNA reads as TGCAGCGTTCGAGAGGACAGGGAAGGCACTGAAGCTTTCTTT.

This chain uses TRBV5-1 with TRBJ2-1; 10 bases are shared with TRBD2. The CDR3 runs to 15 residues. The ends lost 0 bases at V and 9 bases at J; junction bases unmatched: 6. CDR1 is SGHRS and CDR2 is YFSETQ in the germline V gene. The CDR3 coding sequence is TGCGCCAGCAGCTTGGAAAGCGGGGGGGCAGGTGAGCAGTTCTTC. This codes for CASSLESGGAGEQFF.

This clonotype has more than one count but fewer than ten. V gene TRBV7-9 combines with J gene TRBJ2-1, with 8 nucleotides matching TRBD2. Per germline, CDR1 SEHNR and CDR2 FQNEAQ (reference sequence). V trimming: 2 bases; J trimming: 4 bases; junction bases outside the gene matches: 4. This CDR3 is built from 15 residues. Written as DNA, the CDR3 is TGTGCCAGCAGCTTATACGGGAGGGGTTACAATGAGCAGTTCTTC. Protein sequence: CASSLYGRGYNEQFF.

Here the CDR3 reads CSASKVFGGYTF. The CDR3 DNA reads as TGCAGTGCTAGTAAGGTTTTTGGTGGCTACACCTTC. The chain combines TRBV20-1 with TRBJ1-2; D is ambiguous. Germline values: CDR1 DFQATT, CDR2 SNEGSKA (reference sequence). Trimming cost V 3 bases and J 7 bases, with 12 bases left between them. The CDR3 has 12 amino acids.

This clonotype was seen only once. The V gene is TRBV27, the J gene TRBJ2-7, with D perhaps matching TRBD2 (5 bases). Trimming left V 3 bases short and J 6 bases short, with 15 bases between. This CDR3 is 14 amino acids long. Germline V lookup: CDR1 MNHEY, CDR2 SMNVEV (reference sequence). The CDR3 nucleotides read TGTGCCAGCAGTTTCAACACCGGGGTGGGCGAGCAGTACTTC. It specifies CASSFNTGVGEQYF.

This rearrangement joins TRBV2 to TRBJ2-7, with a weak D call TRBD1 (5 bases). V lost 6 bases, J lost 6 bases, and 12 bases lay in between. Germline CDR1 and CDR2: SNHLY and FYNNEI. The CDR3 runs to 12 residues. The chain's CDR3 is CASRKTDSEQYF. In DNA, the CDR3 is TGTGCCAGCAGGAAGACAGACAGCGAGCAGTACTTC. The entire variable domain, with the rest obtained from reference TRBV2 and TRBJ2-7, is as follows: EPEVTQTPSHQVTQMGQEVILRCVPISNHLYFYWYRQILGQKVEFLVSFYNNEISEKSEIFDDQFSVERPDGSNFTLKIRSTKLEDSAMYFCASRKTDSEQYFGPGTRLTVT.

The genes are TRBV3-1 and TRBJ1-1; D uncertain. This CDR3 contains 15 residues. CDR1 LGHDT and CDR2 YNNKEL come from the germline V gene (reference sequence). Trimming left V 2 bases short and J 0 bases short, with 10 bases between. The CDR3 here is CASSQTGEMNTEAFF. DNA of the CDR3: TGTGCCAGCAGCCAAACGGGAGAAATGAACACTGAAGCTTTCTTT.

The rearrangement joins TRBV19 to TRBJ2-7; D not certain. CDR1 and CDR2 (germline): LNHDA, SQIVND (reference sequence). V was clipped by 5 bases and J by 6 bases, with 11 bases between them. The CDR3 is 12 amino acids. The CDR3 here is CASSFSVGEQYF. CDR3 sequence (DNA): TGTGCCAGTAGTTTTTCAGTGGGCGAGCAGTACTTC.

This chain connects TRBV20-1 to TRBJ2-5; 7 nucleotides match TRBD2. This CDR3 is 13 amino acids long. CDR1 is DFQATT and CDR2 is SNEGSKA in the germline V gene (reference sequence). The V segment lost 6 bases and the J segment 1 base; nucleotides outside the gene matches: 5. CDR3 sequence reads: CSATREIQETQYF. In DNA form, the CDR3 reads TGCAGTGCCACGCGGGAGATCCAAGAGACCCAGTACTTC.

The CDR3 region has the DNA TGTGCCAGTAGTATCGCCGATACGCAGTATTTT. Its translation is CASSIADTQYF. This sequence joins TRBV19 and TRBJ2-3; D ambiguous. The CDR3 spans 11 residues. V was trimmed by 3 bases and J by 6 bases, leaving 4 bases between them. Per germline, CDR1 LNHDA and CDR2 SQIVND (reference sequence). The full variable domain, rest sourced from reference TRBV19 and TRBJ2-3, is DGGITQSPKYLFRKEGQNVTLSCEQNLNHDAMYWYRQDPGQGLRLIYYSQIVNDFQKGDIAEGYSVSREKKESFPLTVTSAQKNPTAFYLCASSIADTQYFGPGTRLTVL.

The CDR3 DNA follows: TGTGCCTGGAGTAGAAGGGCGCACGATTCACCCCTCCACTTT. Protein: CAWSRRAHDSPLHF. This chain uses TRBV30 with TRBJ1-6; D gene uncertain. Trimming took 2 bases from V and 8 from J, leaving 13 bases between them. Germline V gene sequence: CDR1 GTSNPN, CDR2 SVGIG (reference sequence). The CDR3 is 14 residues long.

J is TRBJ1-6 and V is TRBV20-1; the D is unclear. Germline assignment: CDR1 DFQATT and CDR2 SNEGSKA (reference sequence). The CDR3 sequence is 16 residues long. Trimming pared 0 bases from V and 0 bases from J, leaving 9 bases between. In DNA form, the CDR3 reads TGCAGTGCTAGAGATCTTAGGAGCTCCTATAATTCACCCCTCCACTTT. Amino acids: CSARDLRSSYNSPLHF.

This clonotype was seen a single time. The J gene is TRBJ1-2, the V gene TRBV19; possibly TRBD1 for D (5 bases). The CDR3 contains 13 residues. Per germline, CDR1 LNHDA and CDR2 SQIVND (reference sequence). Trimming removed 3 bases from V and 8 bases from J, with 13 bases in between. In nucleotides, the CDR3 is TGTGCCAGTAGTATGGCCAGGGCCAGCGGCTACACCTTC. Protein sequence: CASSMARASGYTF.

The gene calls are TRBV20-1 and TRBJ2-3; TRBD2 aligns across 14 bases. J gave up 1 base and V 6 bases, and 9 bases lay outside the gene matches. Germline-derived CDR1 and CDR2 are DFQATT and SNEGSKA (reference sequence). CDR3 length equals 17 residues. In DNA form, the CDR3 reads TGCAGTGCGACGGGACTAGCGGGAGAGGGTCGCACAGATACGCAGTATTTT. Protein: CSATGLAGEGRTDTQYF.

This chain connects TRBV20-1 to TRBJ2-5, with TRBD2 matching 9 bases. Trimming cost V 6 bases and J 1 base; bases outside gene matches: 15. There are 17 residues in the CDR3. Germline CDR1 is DFQATT and CDR2 is SNEGSKA (reference sequence). CDR3 loop: CSAEASAGGAFQETQYF. The CDR3 coding sequence is TGCAGTGCCGAAGCTTCGGCGGGAGGGGCGTTCCAAGAGACCCAGTACTTC.

The chain combines TRBV20-1 with TRBJ2-1; TRBD2 agrees at 11 bases. The CDR3 is 14 amino acids. Trimming removed 5 bases from V and 7 bases from J; junction bases left unmatched: 7. Germline values: CDR1 DFQATT, CDR2 SNEGSKA (reference sequence). CDR3 loop: CSALSGRGLNEQFF. The DNA for the CDR3 is TGCAGTGCTCTTAGCGGGAGGGGCCTTAATGAGCAGTTCTTC.